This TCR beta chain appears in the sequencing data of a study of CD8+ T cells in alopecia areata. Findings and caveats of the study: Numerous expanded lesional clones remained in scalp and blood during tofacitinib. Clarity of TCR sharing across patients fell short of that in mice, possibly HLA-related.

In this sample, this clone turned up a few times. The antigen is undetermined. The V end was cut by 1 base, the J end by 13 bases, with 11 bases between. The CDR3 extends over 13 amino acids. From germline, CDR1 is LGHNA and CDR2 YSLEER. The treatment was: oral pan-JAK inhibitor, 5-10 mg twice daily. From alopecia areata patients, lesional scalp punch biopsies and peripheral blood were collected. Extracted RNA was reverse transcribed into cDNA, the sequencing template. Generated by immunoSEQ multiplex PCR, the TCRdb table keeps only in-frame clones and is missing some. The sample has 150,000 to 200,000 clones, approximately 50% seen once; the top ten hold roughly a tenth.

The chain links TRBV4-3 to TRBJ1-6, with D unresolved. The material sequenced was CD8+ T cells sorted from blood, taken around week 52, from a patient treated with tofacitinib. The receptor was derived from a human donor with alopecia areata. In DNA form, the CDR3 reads TGCGCCAGCAGCCAAGCTTTTCCAGCCCCCCTCCACTTT. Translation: CASSQAFPAPLHF.